This T cell receptor beta chain originates from a study of CXCR3-negative and CXCR3-positive naive CD8 T cells (dated by TCRdb to the late 2010s). Looking at the study overall: In total, around 150 million TRB reads were obtained, or roughly 1.5 +/- 0.3 million reads per library. Diversity and physicochemical repertoire analyses were performed on about a dozen donors pooled from two independent experiments. For the TRBV-TRBJ cluster analysis, the naive subsets came from 5 donors, while the memory cells came from 3 donors.

For every CD8+ T cell subset, approximately 300,000 cells were flow-sorted straight into RLT lysis buffer, and each subset was sorted in triplicate. To exclude memory contaminants, naive CD8+ T cells were stringently defined as CD45RO-CCR7+CD27+CD95-. Peripheral blood mononuclear cells were isolated from buffy coats by standard density gradient centrifugation. Naive CXCR3-negative and CXCR3-positive CD8+ T cells were flow-sorted on a FACSAria III. Total RNA was extracted from sorted cells using an RNeasy Mini Kit. The germline V gene supplies CDR1 MDHEN and CDR2 SYDVKM. The CDR3 has 13 amino acids, counting the end cysteine and phenylalanine. Nucleotide data are not available. Data came from a NextSeq 550. The Human TCR Profiling Kit (MiLaboratory) was used to make UMI-labeled 5' RACE TRB cDNA libraries. cDNA synthesis used the entire amount of extracted RNA, and PCR amplification then used the entire amount of cDNA produced. Libraries were prepared in parallel with an identical number of PCR cycles. For the original study's pipeline: MIGEC and MiXCR extracted about 50,000 +/- 10,000 unique UMI-labeled TRB cDNA molecules per library, requiring at least two reads per UMI. On average, about 40,000 +/- 10,000 functional in-frame TRB CDR3 nucleotide clonotypes lacking stop codons were found per library. After each sample was downsampled to 5000 UMI-labeled TRB molecules, VDJtools was used to calculate diversity metrics such as normalized Shannon-Wiener and Chao1. VDJtools was used to calculate clonotype-size-weighted physicochemical properties of the central five CDR3 residues, namely interaction energy, strength, volume and Kidera factor 4. Through TCRdb reprocessing, the reads give one entry per CDR3 protein sequence; DNA is omitted. These V and J calls rely on TCRdb rather than the paper's analysis. This sample's listing comprises 90,000 to 95,000 distinct CDR3 sequences. The top ten clones comprise around 1.7% of the sample.

Summary of the overall study and its limitations: Surface CD5, linked to self-reactivity in mice, was comparable between naive subsets; TCR interaction strength was therefore also inferred from TRB CDR3 physicochemical properties. Within the same donor, TRBV-TRBJ usage looked similar between naive CXCR3-negative and CXCR3-positive cells, but memory cells had distinct patterns. Compared with CXCR3-negative naive cells, CXCR3-positive naive cells had TRB CDR3s with higher hydrophobicity (lower Kidera factor 4), lower energy, and higher strength and volume indices. Freshly isolated PBMCs were used for most assays because CXCR3 expression went down partially after cryopreservation. Comparably high repertoire diversity was found in both naive subsets, whereas much lower repertoire diversity was found in memory CD8+ T cells.

Concerning this clonotype: The antigen it recognizes is unknown.

The specimen sequenced was naive CXCR3- CD8+ T cells from blood. What this sample's cell subset or site label stands for: CD45RO-CCR7+CD27+CD95- naive CD8+ T cells lacking CXCR3 (TNR3-). The chain is made from TRBV28 and TRBJ2-7; the D call from TCRdb, TRBD1, cannot be confirmed without DNA. The receptor comes from a human donor in good health. Some clones in this sample may be carry-over from other donors' samples. The CDR3 corresponds to CASSPRTGGEQYF.